These T cell receptor beta chains were read from a single sample in a study of shared clonotypes between healthy human individuals. Assay used: immunoSEQ multiplex PCR; TCRdb lists only in-frame clones, some missing. The sample lists more than 400,000 clones, approximately 78% occurring once. Specimen: PBMCs. The receptors were sampled from a middle-aged woman in good health. Some clones in this sample may be carry-over from other donors' samples. CDR3s include the opening cysteine and the closing phenylalanine or tryptophan. Fields, in order: V gene, D gene, clone size, J gene, CDR3 protein, CDR3 DNA. The D gene is left open where the match is weak. The listing skips clone size in some rows; elsewhere it reads once, few, many or a size class.

TRBV28	-	-	TRBJ1-5	CASSNPGTLGDNQPQHF	TGTGCCAGCAGTAATCCCGGGACGCTAGGAGACAATCAGCCCCAGCATTTT
TRBV7-2	-	-	TRBJ1-2	CASSGDGANYGYTF	TGTGCCAGCAGCGGAGACGGAGCTAACTATGGCTACACCTTC
TRBV5-5	TRBD1	few	TRBJ1-2	CASSWSAGQAGGYTF	TGTGCCAGCAGCTGGTCTGCGGGACAGGCGGGTGGCTACACCTTC
TRBV29-1	TRBD2	-	TRBJ2-1	CSVEPGLAGASEQFF	TGCAGCGTTGAACCGGGACTAGCGGGAGCCAGTGAGCAGTTCTTC
TRBV5-1	-	-	TRBJ1-4	CASSQGATNEKLFF	TGCGCCAGCAGCCAAGGAGCAACTAATGAAAAACTGTTTTTT
TRBV28	-	-	TRBJ1-4	CASSRAGVSEKLFF	TGTGCCAGCAGCCGGGCGGGGGTGAGCGAAAAACTGTTTTTT
TRBV7-8	-	-	TRBJ1-1	CASSLALGRGTEAFF	TGTGCCAGCAGCTTAGCGTTGGGACGAGGCACTGAAGCTTTCTTT
TRBV5-4	-	-	TRBJ2-3	CASSLAAGGDTQYF	TGTGCCAGCAGCTTGGCCGCCGGAGGGGATACGCAGTATTTT
TRBV4-1	-	few	TRBJ1-2	CASSQPLGRSYGYTF	TGCGCCAGCAGCCAACCTCTCGGGAGGTCCTATGGCTACACCTTC
TRBV6-5	-	few	TRBJ1-2	CASKRGSKANYGYTF	TGTGCCAGCAAGAGAGGCAGCAAAGCTAACTATGGCTACACCTTC
TRBV7-3	TRBD2	-	TRBJ2-3	CASSQSTGTSGIDTQYF	TGTGCCAGCAGCCAATCGACCGGGACTAGCGGGATCGATACGCAGTATTTT
TRBV28	TRBD2	-	TRBJ2-7	CASSLEAGGPYEQYF	TGTGCCAGCAGTTTAGAGGCGGGAGGACCTTACGAGCAGTACTTC
TRBV6-6	TRBD1	-	TRBJ2-7	CASSTQGQEHAYEQYF	TGTGCCAGCAGTACGCAAGGACAGGAGCACGCCTACGAGCAGTACTTC
TRBV5-1	TRBD1	-	TRBJ1-4	CASSLGQGTQKLFF	TGCGCCAGCAGCCTGGGACAGGGCACCCAAAAACTGTTTTTT
TRBV10-3	TRBD1	few	TRBJ1-5	CAIGGGTDSNQPQHF	TGTGCCATCGGGGGCGGGACAGATAGCAATCAGCCCCAGCATTTT
TRBV9	-	-	TRBJ2-1	CASSVATTKQFF	TGTGCCAGCAGCGTAGCTACGACGAAGCAGTTCTTC
TRBV7-2	TRBD2	-	TRBJ2-7	CASSLVMVAGVLNEQYF	TGTGCCAGCAGCTTAGTTATGGTAGCGGGAGTCCTAAACGAGCAGTACTTC
TRBV9	-	-	TRBJ2-2	CASRDSGRTGELFF	TGTGCCAGCCGGGACAGCGGGAGAACCGGGGAGCTGTTTTTT
TRBV29-1	-	few	TRBJ2-3	CSVARTLGTDTQYF	TGCAGCGTTGCTCGGACATTGGGAACAGATACGCAGTATTTT
TRBV4-3	-	-	TRBJ2-7	CASSQGNGHSYEQYF	TGCGCCAGCAGCCAAGGAAATGGACATAGCTACGAGCAGTACTTC
TRBV28	-	-	TRBJ1-3	CASRIAGSGNTIYF	TGTGCCAGCAGAATCGCAGGGTCAGGAAACACCATATATTTT
TRBV28	TRBD1	-	TRBJ1-3	CASSLWDRNSGNTIYF	TGTGCCAGCAGCCTATGGGACAGGAACTCTGGAAACACCATATATTTT